Included here is one T cell receptor (beta chain) sequence, with context. The antigen remains undetermined. Researchers attached unique molecular identifiers to individual cDNA molecules. MiXCR, run by TCRdb on the 5' RACE reads, gives a single entry per CDR3 protein. The sample records about 59,000 distinct CDR3 sequences, 10% to 14% being singletons. The sample originates from a study of early T cells in non-severe SARS-CoV-2 infection. Turning to the study itself: Bulk RNA taken from unsorted whole blood was sequenced, leaving chains unpaired.

General study points: Anti-spike CD8 specificities were favored by VDJdb matching, whose results missed private and CD4 specificities.

CDR1 is LGHNA, CDR2 YSLEER, per germline. Trimming took 1 base from V and 1 from J, leaving 21 bases between them. The CDR3 spans 19 residues. Sequenced input: whole blood. The chain uses TRBV4-3 and TRBJ2-3, with D possibly being TRBD2 (5 bases). The sequence was collected from an adult who was a healthcare worker with PCR-confirmed SARS-CoV-2 infection or an uninfected control (not recorded which). The CDR3 loop reads CASSQGTRSPSVGTDTQYF. The CDR3 nucleotides read TGCGCCAGCAGCCAAGGAACTAGGTCGCCCAGTGTCGGCACAGATACGCAGTATTTT.